This T cell receptor beta chain is from a study of CD8 T cells in ankylosing spondylitis. TCRdb used MiXCR to reprocess the 5' RACE reads, holding one entry per CDR3 protein. This sample carries 200,000 to 300,000 distinct CDR3 sequences, less than 10% of them seen once, and the ten largest clones take nearly 7%. Whole-study findings and limits: Researchers reportedly found disease-linked clones significantly enriched in matched ankylosing spondylitis synovial fluid.

Germline V gene data show CDR1 as SGHRS and CDR2 as YFSETQ. V trimming: 4 bases; J trimming: 2 bases; junction bases outside the gene matches: 6. The CDR3 covers 14 residues. Turning to this clonotype: Its matching antigen is unknown.

This clonotype originated in a male donor with ankylosing spondylitis or in good health (not recorded which). Sequences were obtained from blood, either unsorted or a sorted T cell fraction (not recorded which). This chain joins TRBV5-1 and TRBJ2-7; 7 positions agree with TRBD1. The CDR3 nucleotides are TGCGCCAGCAGCGCATCCGGGACAGCCTACGAGCAGTACTTC. It specifies CASSASGTAYEQYF. Drawing the rest from reference TRBV5-1 and TRBJ2-7, the complete variable domain is KAGVTQTPRYLIKTRGQQVTLSCSPISGHRSVSWYQQTPGQGLQFLFEYFSETQRNKGNFPGRFSGRQFSNSRSEMNVSTLELGDSALYLCASSASGTAYEQYFGPGTRLTVT.